Sequencing of this T cell receptor beta chain was carried out in a study of T cell responses to AZD1222 COVID-19 vaccine. For the study at large: Second-dose groups at about 4 or about 12 weeks were pooled.

Data came from immunoSEQ multiplex PCR; TCRdb stores just in-frame clones and leaves some out. The repertoire holds some 150,000 clones, with approximately 95% as singletons. This clone has a single count. Its antigen remains unidentified. This CDR3 is built from 15 residues. Germline V CDR1 and CDR2: SNHLY, FYNNEI. V was clipped by 8 bases and J by 1 base, with 17 bases between them. Study-level results: A rise in Spike-specific TCR breadth and depth followed two AZD1222 doses. Only a handful of AZD1222 recipients, more than 5 in all, had baseline seropositivity. White British donors predominated, females outnumbered males, and clonal diversity was possibly underestimated.

This material consisted of peripheral blood, taken on day 0 of AZD1222 vaccination. V usage is TRBV2 and J usage is TRBJ2-5, with D maybe TRBD1 (6 bases). The source of this sequence is an adult in good health. CDR3 DNA: TGTGCCAGCCTTGCCCGGAGAGGGGGCCAAGAGACCCAGTACTTC. It codes for CASLARRGGQETQYF.